The 3 T cell receptor beta chains listed next were all sequenced from one sample in a study of blood T cell repertoires in COVID-19 (dated by TCRdb to 2018 to 2021). Receptor libraries were prepared by the immunoSEQ multiplex PCR assay. The immuneACCESS repertoire file appears here via TCRdb, limited to in-frame rearrangements. These files lack a portion of the clones; in checked studies, under half of the deficit traces to unresolved V genes, and the cause of the others is not known. Recorded for this sample are about 260,000 clones; approximately 86% of them occurred a single time. Together, the top ten hold about 10% of the sample. The specimen sequenced was peripheral blood. The receptors were gathered from a man in his forties who had recovered from COVID-19.

This clone was counted a single time. The chain is built from TRBV3-1 (or the pseudogene TRBV3-2) and TRBJ2-3; possible D gene TRBD2, 6 bases. Between the trimmed V and J ends, which lost 3 bases and 0 bases, there was a span of 13 bases. The CDR3 extends over 16 amino acids. CDR1 is LGHDT, CDR2 YNNKEL, per germline (reference sequence). The CDR3 loop reads CASSQATAGSTDTQYF. The CDR3, as DNA: TGTGCCAGCAGCCAGGCGACTGCGGGAAGCACAGATACGCAGTATTTT.

This rearrangement joins TRBV11-3 to TRBJ2-1, with D unresolved. Germline lookup yields CDR1 SGHNT and CDR2 YENEEA. V was pared by 2 bases and J by 0 bases, with 8 bases between. This CDR3 region has 15 residues. CDR3: CASSLSGGSYNEQFF. The CDR3 bases are TGTGCCAGCAGCTTATCTGGCGGCTCCTACAATGAGCAGTTCTTC.

V is TRBV10-2 and J is TRBJ2-3; 12 positions match TRBD2. Losses at the gene ends were 7 bases for V and 4 bases for J; bases not matched to a gene: 9. Germline CDR1 is WSHSY and CDR2 is SAAADI. This CDR3 contains 16 residues. The CDR3 loop reads CASKTSGRGRPDTQYF. The CDR3 DNA is TGCGCCAGCAAGACTAGCGGGAGAGGGAGGCCAGATACGCAGTATTTT.